This paragraph reports one TCR beta chain. The data originate from a study of shared clonotypes between healthy human individuals. Germline V gives CDR1 SGHRS, CDR2 YFSETQ. V lost 4 bases and J 5 bases, leaving 12 bases between the germline ends. The CDR3 is 13 residues long. Repertoires were generated with immunoSEQ multiplex PCR, while TCRdb's copy carries only in-frame clones and drops some. The sample lists 2,500,000 or so clones, roughly 90% seen once, with 0.37% in the top ten. This sequence originates from a young man in good health. Some clones in this sample may be carry-over from other donors' samples. What was sequenced was naive CD4+ T cells from PBMCs. Stated subset: CD45RA+ positively selected. J is TRBJ2-5 and V is TRBV5-1; D remains ambiguous. CDR3 DNA: TGCGCCAGCAGCGAGCAGCAGAGGGAGACCCAGTACTTC. The encoded protein is CASSEQQRETQYF.